The 28 T cell receptor beta chains given below trace back to one sample, sequenced in a study of blood T cells in healthy people across ages (dated by TCRdb to the mid-2010s). Libraries were built with 5' RACE. TCRdb records Illumina HiSeq 2500 as the sequencer. A second roughly 6 to 11 cycle PCR used a sample-barcoded 5' primer and a J-beta primer mix. Through fastp at Q25 and MiXCR, TCRdb rebuilt clones from the public reads, retaining in-frame beta chains. A single entry per CDR3 protein holds the most common genes and DNA from its merged rows. The sample data list about 670,000 distinct CDR3 sequences, and around 43% of these were observed just once. The ten largest clonotypes hold about 32% of the sample. The sequenced sample was blood. These receptors originate from a man older than 75 in good health.

This chain connects TRBV5-1 to TRBJ2-1; 7 nucleotides agree with TRBD1. Germline assignment: CDR1 SGHRS and CDR2 YFSETQ. There are 14 residues in the CDR3. The junction had 10 bases not matched to a gene; V was cut back by 5 bases and J by 8 bases. The CDR3 bases are TGCGCCAGCAGGGTGGACAGGTCATACGATGAGCAGTTCTTC. It translates to CASRVDRSYDEQFF.

The chain recombines TRBV3-1 with TRBJ2-7; possibly TRBD1 or TRBD2 for D (5 bases each). This CDR3 has 17 amino acids. With 4 bases removed from V and 0 bases from J, the gap between germline ends came to 19 bases. CDR1 and CDR2 from the germline V gene are LGHDT and YNNKEL (reference sequence). The CDR3 spells CASSPLGAGLSSYEQYF. The CDR3 DNA is TGTGCCAGCAGCCCCCTTGGGGCGGGTCTGAGCTCCTACGAGCAGTACTTC.

This chain connects TRBV24-1 to TRBJ2-3, with TRBD2 as a possible D gene (5 bases). This CDR3 spans 14 amino acids. The germline CDR1 and CDR2 sequences are KGHDR and SFDVKD. The V gene lost 3 bases and the J gene lost 4 bases, with 10 bases spanning the gap. CDR3 amino acids: CATSDVGRADTQYF. The DNA for the CDR3 is TGTGCCACCAGTGATGTGGGGAGAGCAGATACGCAGTATTTT.

This chain joins TRBV27 and TRBJ2-5; TRBD1 might be the D (6 bases). V lost 6 bases, J lost 3 bases, and 11 bases lay in between. CDR1 MNHEY and CDR2 SMNVEV come from the germline V gene (reference sequence). CDR3 length equals 13 residues. CDR3 sequence: CASSRGSKETQYF. In DNA, the CDR3 is TGTGCCAGCAGCAGGGGCAGCAAAGAGACCCAGTACTTC.

Only one count was recorded for this clonotype. The chain has TRBV30 and TRBJ2-3, with D hard to call. CDR3 length equals 13 residues. In germline, CDR1 is GTSNPN, CDR2 SVGIG (reference sequence). Trimming pared 2 bases from V and 0 bases from J, leaving 6 bases between. The CDR3, as DNA: TGTGCCTGGAGTATACGGAGCACAGATACGCAGTATTTT. Translation: CAWSIRSTDTQYF.

The chain is built from TRBV5-6 and TRBJ2-7; 8 bases line up with TRBD1. The germline CDR1 and CDR2 sequences are SGHDT and YYEEEE. The CDR3 is 16 amino acids. The V gene end was trimmed by 4 bases and the J gene end by 0 bases; junction bases not matched to a gene: 9. DNA of the CDR3: TGTGCCAGCAGCCTCGGGACAGGACTGAGCTCCTACGAGCAGTACTTC. Its translation is CASSLGTGLSSYEQYF. Looking up the rest from reference TRBV5-6 and TRBJ2-7 gives the full variable domain: DAGVTQSPTHLIKTRGQQVTLRCSPKSGHDTVSWYQQALGQGPQFIFQYYEEEERQRGNFPDRFSGHQFPNYSSELNVNALLLGDSALYLCASSLGTGLSSYEQYFGPGTRLTVT.

This clonotype was detected many times. The chain is built from TRBV7-2 and TRBJ1-2; 10 bases are shared with TRBD1. Germline CDR1 SGHTA, CDR2 FQGNSA. The CDR3 totals 15 residues. With V trimmed by 4 bases and J by 4 bases, 6 bases remained unmatched. Here the CDR3 DNA reads TGTGCCAGCAGCTCGCAGACAGGGGGCACCTATGGCTACACCTTC. Encoded protein: CASSSQTGGTYGYTF.

This chain joins TRBV7-2 and TRBJ2-5; D is unclear. The CDR3 totals 14 residues. Trimming removed 5 bases from V and 4 bases from J, with 14 bases in between. Germline V gene data show CDR1 as SGHTA and CDR2 as FQGNSA. This CDR3 reads CASSREFERETQYF. CDR3 sequence (DNA): TGTGCCAGCAGCCGAGAATTTGAGAGAGAGACCCAGTACTTC.

This clonotype appeared many times. V usage is TRBV27 and J usage is TRBJ1-2, with TRBD1 matching over 7 bases. The CDR3 length is 14 residues. V trimming: 2 bases; J trimming: 4 bases; junction bases outside the gene matches: 4. Germline V gene data show CDR1 as MNHEY and CDR2 as SMNVEV (reference sequence). This CDR3 reads CASSLDRALYGYTF. The CDR3 region has the DNA TGTGCCAGCAGTTTAGACAGGGCCCTCTATGGCTACACCTTC.

The sample holds a few counts of this clonotype. The CDR3 DNA sequence: TGTGCCAGCAGTTTGATAAGGGCAGGGAAAGACGAGCAGTACTTC. The encoded protein is CASSLIRAGKDEQYF. The V call is TRBV12-3 or TRBV12-4, the J call TRBJ2-5; TRBD1 might be the D (5 bases). The end of the DNA fits TRBJ2-7 better, so the J call may be wrong. The CDR3 runs 15 residues.

This clonotype was observed a handful of times. The J gene is TRBJ2-3, the V gene TRBV9, with D perhaps matching TRBD1 or TRBD2 (6 bases each). Per germline, CDR1 SGDLS and CDR2 YYNGEE. The CDR3 extends over 14 amino acids. V lost 7 bases to trimming and J lost 4 bases, with 16 bases between them. CDR3 residues: CASGRGRAADTQYF. In DNA form, the CDR3 reads TGTGCCAGCGGCCGGGGGCGGGCAGCAGATACGCAGTATTTT.

The chain links TRBV30 to TRBJ2-7; D is uncertain. The CDR3 is made up of 12 amino acids. Germline-derived CDR1 and CDR2 are GTSNPN and SVGIG (reference sequence). V was clipped by 4 bases and J by 0 bases, with 7 bases between them. The CDR3 here is CAWTLDSYEQYF. The DNA of the CDR3 is TGTGCCTGGACTCTCGACTCCTACGAGCAGTACTTC.

The chain employs TRBV7-2 and TRBJ2-7; D remains ambiguous. V was cut by 1 base and J by 0 bases, with 13 bases left in between. From germline, CDR1 is SGHTA and CDR2 FQGNSA. This CDR3 spans 16 amino acids. The CDR3 loop is CASSLDGGQSSYEQYF. The CDR3 bases are TGTGCCAGCAGCTTAGACGGCGGCCAGAGCTCCTACGAGCAGTACTTC. The entire variable domain, with the rest obtained from reference TRBV7-2 and TRBJ2-7, is as follows: GAGVSQSPSNKVTEKGKDVELRCDPISGHTALYWYRQSLGQGLEFLIYFQGNSAPDKSGLPSDRFSAERTGGSVSTLTIQRTQQEDSAVYLCASSLDGGQSSYEQYFGPGTRLTVT.

The chain recombines TRBV6-1 with TRBJ1-6; D not certain. Germline V gives CDR1 MNHNS, CDR2 SASEGT. The CDR3 contains 15 residues. V was pared by 1 base and J by 6 bases, with 10 bases between. The DNA of the CDR3 is TGTGCCAGCAGTGAAGGTGGGCGGGGTAATTCACCCCTCCACTTT. Residues: CASSEGGRGNSPLHF.

J is TRBJ1-2 and V is TRBV19; D is perhaps TRBD1 (5 bases). The CDR3 sequence is 15 residues long. CDR1 LNHDA and CDR2 SQIVND come from the germline V gene (reference sequence). The V and J ends lost 5 bases and 0 bases respectively, with 13 bases between them. In nucleotides, the CDR3 is TGTGCCAGTAGTCCGAGGGACGGTACTAACTATGGCTACACCTTC. Amino acids: CASSPRDGTNYGYTF.

In its sample, this clonotype was seen a few times. The gene calls are TRBV4-3 and TRBJ2-5, with unresolved D. The CDR3 runs to 13 residues. Trimming shortened V by 2 bases and J by 4 bases, and 8 bases separated the two germline ends. Germline V CDR1 and CDR2: LGHNA, YSLEER. This CDR3 reads CASSQNEGETQYF. DNA for the CDR3: TGCGCCAGCAGCCAAAATGAAGGAGAGACCCAGTACTTC.

There are a few counts of this clonotype. The chain uses TRBV27 and TRBJ2-1, with 7 bases lining up with TRBD2. Germline CDR1 reads MNHEY; CDR2 reads SMNVEV (reference sequence). This CDR3 has 14 amino acids. The ends lost 6 bases at V and 6 bases at J; junction bases unmatched: 8. CDR3 sequence reads: CASSLGRELNEQFF. The CDR3 DNA sequence: TGTGCCAGCAGCCTGGGGCGGGAGCTCAATGAGCAGTTCTTC.

J is TRBJ1-5 and V is TRBV6-2 or TRBV6-3, with unresolved D. Trimming removed 6 bases at V and 6 bases at J, with 18 bases between. Germline V gene lookup returns CDR1 MNHEY and CDR2 SVGEGT. This CDR3 is built from 15 residues. CDR3 nucleotides: TGTGCCAGCAGATCCGGTAGGGCTAGGGCTCAGCCCCAGCATTTT. Translating gives CASRSGRARAQPQHF.

The chain joins TRBV14 to TRBJ2-1; 12 bases map to TRBD2. Germline lookup yields CDR1 SGHDN and CDR2 FVKESK. The CDR3 is made up of 18 amino acids. With 3 bases clipped from V and 1 base from J, the junction kept 7 bases outside the gene matches. As DNA, the CDR3 is TGTGCCAGCAGCCACCTGGGACTAGCGGGTACGTCCTACAATGAGCAGTTCTTC. Protein: CASSHLGLAGTSYNEQFF.

The CDR3 DNA is TGTGCCAGCAGCTTGTACAGGGGGGTACAAGAGACCCAGTACTTC. It is translated as CASSLYRGVQETQYF. V usage is TRBV5-5 and J usage is TRBJ2-5; 8 nucleotides match TRBD1. The germline gives CDR1 SGHKS, CDR2 YYEKEE (reference sequence). The CDR3 is made up of 15 amino acids. With 1 base clipped from V and 2 bases from J, the junction kept 4 bases outside the gene matches.

The chain recombines TRBV4-3 with TRBJ1-4; a weak D match, TRBD1 (5 bases). Trimming shortened V by 4 bases and J by 3 bases, and 9 bases separated the two germline ends. The CDR3 is 14 residues long. The germline gives CDR1 LGHNA, CDR2 YSLEER. The CDR3 DNA reads as TGCGCCAGCAGCCGTATACAGGCTAATGAAAAACTGTTTTTT. Translated: CASSRIQANEKLFF.

V and J are TRBV7-2 and TRBJ2-3; perhaps TRBD2 as D (6 bases). Germline V gene data show CDR1 as SGHTA and CDR2 as FQGNSA. This CDR3 comprises 13 residues. With 9 bases removed from V and 5 bases from J, the gap between germline ends came to 15 bases. The CDR3 sequence: CARIDLGGDTQYF. CDR3 sequence (DNA): TGTGCCAGGATAGACCTGGGGGGAGATACGCAGTATTTT.

This clonotype occurred many times. This sequence joins TRBV5-1 and TRBJ1-2; D unclear. The CDR3 runs 13 residues. Germline V gene data show CDR1 as SGHRS and CDR2 as YFSETQ. The germline V and J ends were trimmed by 1 base and 8 bases, with 12 bases remaining between them. CDR3 DNA sequence: TGCGCCAGCAGCTTGAGTCCCACCGGCGGCTACACCTTC. Amino acid sequence: CASSLSPTGGYTF. Supplemented by reference TRBV5-1 and TRBJ1-2, the full variable domain reads KAGVTQTPRYLIKTRGQQVTLSCSPISGHRSVSWYQQTPGQGLQFLFEYFSETQRNKGNFPGRFSGRQFSNSRSEMNVSTLELGDSALYLCASSLSPTGGYTFGSGTRLTVV.

This chain connects TRBV12-5 to TRBJ2-5; 8 nucleotides agree with TRBD2. The CDR3 is 18 amino acids. Trimming at V came to 3 bases and at J to 1 base, leaving 13 bases not matched to a gene. Germline-derived CDR1 and CDR2 are LGHNT and FRNRAP. CDR3 region: CASGFGPGGVAGQETQYF. The DNA of the CDR3 is TGTGCTAGTGGTTTCGGGCCCGGGGGGGTTGCTGGCCAAGAGACCCAGTACTTC. Combining the CDR3 with reference TRBV12-5 and TRBJ2-5 gives the whole variable domain DARVTQTPRHKVTEMGQEVTMRCQPILGHNTVFWYRQTMMQGLELLAYFRNRAPLDDSGMPKDRFSAEMPDATLATLKIQPSEPRDSAVYFCASGFGPGGVAGQETQYFGPGTRLLVL.

This clonotype was detected only a few times. The V call is TRBV14, the J call TRBJ1-6; D unclear. The ends were cut back, 0 bases at V and 8 bases at J, with 11 bases in the middle. CDR1 and CDR2 from the germline V gene are SGHDN and FVKESK. The CDR3 consists of 15 residues. CDR3 coding DNA: TGTGCCAGCAGCCAAGACTATGGATCCGATTCACCCCTCCACTTT. Protein product: CASSQDYGSDSPLHF.

The chain employs TRBV29-1 and TRBJ2-1; D possibly uses TRBD1 or TRBD2 (6 bases each). Looked up from germline, CDR1 is SQVTM and CDR2 is ANQGSEA. Trimming removed 7 bases at V and 7 bases at J, with 23 bases between. The CDR3 has 15 amino acids. The CDR3 DNA follows: TGCAGCGCTGGGGTGGGGTGGGGGGCTAAAAATGAGCAGTTCTTC. Its translation is CSAGVGWGAKNEQFF.

This rearrangement joins TRBV3-1 to TRBJ2-1; D unresolved. V was trimmed by 5 bases and J by 11 bases, leaving 13 bases between them. Per germline, CDR1 LGHDT and CDR2 YNNKEL (reference sequence). This CDR3 region has 12 residues. This CDR3 is CASSSQLRKQFF. DNA for the CDR3: TGTGCCAGCAGCTCACAATTGAGAAAGCAGTTCTTC.

This chain joins TRBV5-1 and TRBJ1-4; 11 nucleotides match TRBD1. J was trimmed by 0 bases and V by 5 bases; bases with no gene match: 9. Per germline, CDR1 SGHRS and CDR2 YFSETQ. This CDR3 contains 18 residues. The CDR3 here is CASRTGTGGIATNEKLFF. CDR3 DNA sequence: TGCGCCAGCAGAACCGGGACAGGGGGGATTGCAACTAATGAAAAACTGTTTTTT.